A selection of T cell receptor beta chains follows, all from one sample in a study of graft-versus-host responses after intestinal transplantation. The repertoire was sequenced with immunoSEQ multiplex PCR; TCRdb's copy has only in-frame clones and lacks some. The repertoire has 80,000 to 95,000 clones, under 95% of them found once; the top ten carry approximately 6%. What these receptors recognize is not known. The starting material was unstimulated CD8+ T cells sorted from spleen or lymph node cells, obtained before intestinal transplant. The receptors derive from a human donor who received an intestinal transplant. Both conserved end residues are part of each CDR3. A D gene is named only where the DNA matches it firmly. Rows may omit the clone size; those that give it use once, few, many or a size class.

CDR3 protein: CSVGQGVGYEQYF; CDR3 DNA: TGCAGCGTTGGGCAGGGGGTCGGCTACGAGCAGTACTTC; V gene: TRBV29-1; J gene: TRBJ2-7; D gene: TRBD1; clone size: -
CDR3 protein: CASSYQDRNEQYF; CDR3 DNA: TGTGCCAGCAGTTACCAGGACAGAAACGAGCAGTACTTC; V gene: TRBV6-5; J gene: TRBJ2-7; D gene: -; clone size: -
CDR3 protein: CASRGRLPPPDTQYF; CDR3 DNA: TGTGCCAGCAGGGGAAGGCTCCCCCCTCCAGATACGCAGTATTTT; V gene: TRBV2; J gene: TRBJ2-3; D gene: -; clone size: once
CDR3 protein: CASSVVIKEGF; CDR3 DNA: TGTGCCAGCAGCGTAGTTATAAAAGAGGGCTTT; V gene: TRBV9; J gene: TRBJ1-1; D gene: -; clone size: -
CDR3 protein: CASSLLGRDNEQFF; CDR3 DNA: TGTGCCAGCAGCTTACTCGGACGCGACAATGAGCAGTTCTTC; V gene: TRBV13; J gene: TRBJ2-1; D gene: -; clone size: -
CDR3 protein: CASSSLGPRETQYF; CDR3 DNA: TGCGCCAGCAGCTCTCTGGGACCCCGGGAGACCCAGTACTTC; V gene: TRBV5-1; J gene: TRBJ2-5; D gene: -; clone size: -
CDR3 protein: CASTSGGPNTEAFF; CDR3 DNA: TGTGCCAGCACTTCTGGGGGGCCGAACACTGAAGCTTTCTTT; V gene: TRBV6-5; J gene: TRBJ1-1; D gene: -; clone size: -
CDR3 protein: CASSYGWNQPQHF; CDR3 DNA: TGTGCCAGCAGTTACGGGTGGAATCAGCCCCAGCATTTT; V gene: TRBV6-6; J gene: TRBJ1-5; D gene: -; clone size: few
CDR3 protein: CASSSELSGNTIYF; CDR3 DNA: TGCGCCAGCAGCTCCGAACTCTCTGGAAACACCATATATTTT; V gene: TRBV5-1; J gene: TRBJ1-3; D gene: -; clone size: -
CDR3 protein: CASSSRGTSGYEQYF; CDR3 DNA: TGTGCCAGCAGTTCCAGGGGGACTAGCGGCTACGAGCAGTACTTC; V gene: TRBV6-6; J gene: TRBJ2-7; D gene: TRBD2; clone size: -
CDR3 protein: CASSRDGTTYSNQPQHF; CDR3 DNA: TGTGCCAGCAGCAGGGACGGAACTACTTATAGCAATCAGCCCCAGCATTTT; V gene: TRBV11-2; J gene: TRBJ1-5; D gene: -; clone size: -
CDR3 protein: CSVLRTSRGGEQYF; CDR3 DNA: TGCAGCGTCCTGAGGACCTCGCGGGGGGGTGAGCAGTACTTC; V gene: TRBV29-1; J gene: TRBJ2-7; D gene: TRBD2; clone size: -
CDR3 protein: CASTDPPNSPLHF; CDR3 DNA: TGTGCCAGCACCGATCCCCCAAATTCACCCCTCCACTTT; V gene: TRBV19; J gene: TRBJ1-6; D gene: -; clone size: -
CDR3 protein: CATSSFQGDTQYF; CDR3 DNA: TGTGCCACCAGCAGCTTCCAGGGGGATACGCAGTATTTT; V gene: TRBV15; J gene: TRBJ2-3; D gene: -; clone size: -
CDR3 protein: CASSLQDRGAYEQYF; CDR3 DNA: TGTGCCAGCAGCCTACAGGACAGGGGAGCCTACGAGCAGTACTTC; V gene: TRBV11-1; J gene: TRBJ2-7; D gene: TRBD1; clone size: -
CDR3 protein: CASSPTTGGSYGYTF; CDR3 DNA: TGTGCCAGCAGTCCCACCACAGGGGGGAGCTATGGCTACACCTTC; V gene: TRBV28; J gene: TRBJ1-2; D gene: TRBD1; clone size: once